The 27 T cell receptor beta chains below come from one sample, sequenced in a study of blood T cell repertoires in COVID-19. The method was immunoSEQ multiplex PCR; TCRdb's version includes in-frame clones alone and lacks a portion of them. The table has some 180,000 clones, about nine tenths seen once; the top ten hold around 6.6%. Sample: peripheral blood. All receptors come from a middle-aged man with acute or convalescent COVID-19.

V is TRBV24-1 and J is TRBJ2-7, with 9 bases matching TRBD1. The CDR3 runs 13 residues. The germline CDR1 and CDR2 sequences are KGHDR and SFDVKD. J was trimmed by 5 bases and V by 4 bases; bases with no gene match: 2. Here the CDR3 reads CATSDRDRDEQYF. In nucleotides, the CDR3 is TGTGCCACCAGTGACCGGGACAGGGACGAGCAGTACTTC.

The chain uses TRBV14 and TRBJ1-1, with D unclear. The V end was cut by 0 bases, the J end by 4 bases, with 9 bases between. Germline V CDR1 and CDR2: SGHDN, FVKESK. The CDR3 sequence is 14 residues long. In nucleotides, the CDR3 is TGTGCCAGCAGCCAAGATGGCGGGATCACTGAAGCTTTCTTT. Protein product: CASSQDGGITEAFF. The full variable domain, its missing parts supplied by reference TRBV14 and TRBJ1-1, is EAGVTQFPSHSVIEKGQTVTLRCDPISGHDNLYWYRRVMGKEIKFLLHFVKESKQDESGMPNNRFLAERTGGTYSTLKVQPAELEDSGVYFCASSQDGGITEAFFGQGTRLTVV.

The chain combines TRBV7-2 with TRBJ2-5; D not certain. This CDR3 spans 11 amino acids. The V end lost 0 bases, the J end lost 7 bases, and 3 bases lay between the germline ends. Germline V gene lookup returns CDR1 SGHTA and CDR2 FQGNSA. CDR3 bases: TGTGCCAGCAGCTTAGCTCTGACCCAGTACTTC. Its translation is CASSLALTQYF. Complete variable domain (other parts from reference TRBV7-2 and TRBJ2-5): GAGVSQSPSNKVTEKGKDVELRCDPISGHTALYWYRQSLGQGLEFLIYFQGNSAPDKSGLPSDRFSAERTGGSVSTLTIQRTQQEDSAVYLCASSLALTQYFGPGTRLLVL.

The V gene is TRBV5-1, the J gene TRBJ2-5; 8 bases are a match to TRBD2. The CDR3 length is 15 residues. The V and J ends lost 3 bases and 5 bases, in that order; junction bases with no gene match: 9. Germline loops: CDR1 SGHRS, CDR2 YFSETQ. As DNA, the CDR3 is TGCGCCAGCAGCTCCCATTTAGCGGGGAGGGAGACCCAGTACTTC. Encoded protein: CASSSHLAGRETQYF.

The V and J genes are TRBV2 and TRBJ1-6, with 7 bases that match TRBD1. This CDR3 region has 14 residues. Per germline, CDR1 SNHLY and CDR2 FYNNEI. V dropped 2 bases and J dropped 9; count of bases not matched to a gene: 4. The CDR3 coding sequence is TGTGCCAGCAGTGAACTCAGGGGGAGTTCACCCCTCCACTTT. Translated: CASSELRGSSPLHF. Full variable domain (remainder filled in from reference TRBV2 and TRBJ1-6): EPEVTQTPSHQVTQMGQEVILRCVPISNHLYFYWYRQILGQKVEFLVSFYNNEISEKSEIFDDQFSVERPDGSNFTLKIRSTKLEDSAMYFCASSELRGSSPLHFGNGTRLTVT.

The CDR3 protein is CASSYGTGVTTDTQYF. The CDR3 bases are TGTGCCAGCAGCTATGGAACAGGGGTCACCACAGATACGCAGTATTTT. The rearrangement joins TRBV11-3 to TRBJ2-3; TRBD1 matches at 7 bases. This CDR3 is built from 16 residues. The germline CDR1 and CDR2 sequences are SGHNT and YENEEA. V lost 4 bases and J lost 2; bases outside the gene matches: 9.

The chain couples TRBV10-3 to TRBJ2-3; no definite D call. The V end lost 4 bases, the J end lost 0 bases, and 11 bases lay between the germline ends. The CDR3 runs 15 residues. The germline gives CDR1 ENHRY, CDR2 SYGVKD. This chain's CDR3 is CAISVGPQSTDTQYF. The CDR3 DNA reads as TGTGCCATCAGTGTGGGCCCCCAGAGCACAGATACGCAGTATTTT.

The CDR3 protein is CASSLHATSTPGTEAFF. For the CDR3, the DNA is TGCGCCAGCAGCTTGCATGCCACAAGCACGCCGGGCACTGAAGCTTTCTTT. V is TRBV5-1 and J is TRBJ1-1; D is uncertain. This CDR3 comprises 17 residues. The ends were cut back, 1 base at V and 4 bases at J, with 20 bases in the middle. Per germline, CDR1 SGHRS and CDR2 YFSETQ.

The CDR3 region has the DNA TGTGCCAGCAGCTTAGACGGGTCGGGTGAGCAGTTCTTC. This gives the protein CASSLDGSGEQFF. The chain joins TRBV11-3 to TRBJ2-1, with D hard to call. The CDR3 spans 13 residues. Trimming cost V 0 bases and J 9 bases, with 9 bases left between them. Germline CDR1 is SGHNT and CDR2 is YENEEA.

CDR3 protein: CASSQVGSGYTF. Here the CDR3 DNA reads TGTGCCAGTAGTCAGGTTGGCAGTGGCTACACCTTC. The J gene is TRBJ1-2, the V gene TRBV19; D unresolved. The germline V gene encodes CDR1 LNHDA and CDR2 SQIVND (reference sequence). V was clipped by 5 bases and J by 7 bases, with 11 bases between them. The CDR3 contains 12 residues.

The chain links TRBV3-1 (or the pseudogene TRBV3-2) to TRBJ2-1, with TRBD1 matching over 8 bases. Germline V gene data show CDR1 as LGHDT and CDR2 as YNNKEL (reference sequence). This CDR3 spans 16 amino acids. V was pared by 0 bases and J by 3 bases, with 4 bases of the junction left unmatched. CDR3 in amino acids: CASSQEGRGLYNEQFF. For the CDR3, the DNA is TGTGCCAGCAGCCAAGAGGGCAGGGGGCTCTACAATGAGCAGTTCTTC.

This clone has just one count. This specimen includes other DNA sequences encoding the same CDR3. The chain uses TRBV11-2 and TRBJ2-3; D is undetermined. The CDR3 length is 14 residues. Germline CDR1 SGHAT, CDR2 FQNNGV. V lost 1 base, J lost 0 bases, and 5 bases lay in between. The DNA of the CDR3 is TGTGCCAGCAGCTTAGCTAGGAGCACAGATACGCAGTATTTT. Translation gives CASSLARSTDTQYF.

The CDR3 bases are TGTGCCATCAATCAGGCTCTCTCTAATAACTATGGCTACACCTTC. The encoded protein is CAINQALSNNYGYTF. The rearrangement uses TRBV10-3 and TRBJ1-2; D is uncertain. The germline V and J ends were trimmed by 7 bases and 1 base, with 16 bases remaining between them. The germline V gene encodes CDR1 ENHRY and CDR2 SYGVKD. The CDR3 contains 15 residues.

The J gene is TRBJ2-2, the V gene TRBV7-9; no clear D gene. The CDR3 is 15 amino acids. Germline values: CDR1 SEHNR, CDR2 FQNEAQ (reference sequence). The germline V and J ends were trimmed by 3 bases and 0 bases, with 8 bases remaining between them. CDR3 amino acids: CASSLRRANTGELFF. CDR3 coding DNA: TGTGCCAGCAGCTTGAGGCGCGCGAACACCGGGGAGCTGTTTTTT.

The chain combines TRBV7-2 with TRBJ1-3, with 10 bases that match TRBD1. CDR3 length: 17 amino acids. V lost 1 base and J lost 5; bases outside the gene matches: 8. The V gene's germline CDR1 is SGHTA and CDR2 FQGNSA. The DNA of the CDR3 is TGTGCCAGCAGCTTAGTCGGGACAGGGGAAGGCAGAAACACCATATATTTT. Encoded protein: CASSLVGTGEGRNTIYF.

V gene TRBV18 combines with J gene TRBJ1-2; D not resolved. The length of the CDR3 is 13 residues. CDR1 is KGHSH, CDR2 LQKENI, per germline. V was shortened by 6 bases and J by 3 bases, with 11 bases between the two germline ends. The CDR3 nucleotides are TGTGCCAGCTCCTCGGCGAGGGACTATGGCTACACCTTC. It specifies CASSSARDYGYTF.

The chain carries TRBV5-1 and TRBJ2-6, with 12 bases lining up with TRBD1. Germline V gene data show CDR1 as SGHRS and CDR2 as YFSETQ. This CDR3 region has 17 residues. Trimming removed 4 bases from V and 4 bases from J; junction bases left unmatched: 6. CDR3 bases: TGCGCCAGCAGCCTACAGGGACAGGGGGCCGGGGCCAACGTCCTGACTTTC. It yields the protein CASSLQGQGAGANVLTF.

The chain carries TRBV2 and TRBJ1-1, with TRBD1 as a possible D gene (6 bases). CDR3 length: 13 amino acids. The germline gives CDR1 SNHLY, CDR2 FYNNEI. V lost 10 bases and J 6 bases, leaving 18 bases between the germline ends. For the CDR3, the DNA is TGTGCCACATGGGACATCGAAATCTCTGAAGCTTTCTTT. Protein product: CATWDIEISEAFF. The whole variable domain, remainder taken from reference TRBV2 and TRBJ1-1, is EPEVTQTPSHQVTQMGQEVILRCVPISNHLYFYWYRQILGQKVEFLVSFYNNEISEKSEIFDDQFSVERPDGSNFTLKIRSTKLEDSAMYFCATWDIEISEAFFGQGTRLTVV.

This chain connects TRBV6-2 or TRBV6-3 to TRBJ1-5; weak D call: TRBD1 (6 bases). The CDR3 consists of 12 residues. The germline V gene encodes CDR1 MNHEY and CDR2 SVGEGT. Trimming shortened V by 5 bases and J by 7 bases, and 9 bases separated the two germline ends. This chain's CDR3 is CASSHREQPQHF. For the CDR3, the DNA is TGTGCCAGCAGTCACAGGGAACAGCCCCAGCATTTT.

The chain recombines TRBV3-1 (or the pseudogene TRBV3-2) with TRBJ1-5; maybe TRBD1 (5 bases). Trimming removed 1 base from V and 4 bases from J, with 14 bases in between. Germline V CDR1 and CDR2: LGHDT, YNNKEL (reference sequence). CDR3 length equals 16 residues. CDR3 DNA sequence: TGTGCCAGCAGCCAAGGTGCGGGGCGGATGAATCAGCCCCAGCATTTT. This sequence encodes CASSQGAGRMNQPQHF.

V usage is TRBV4-1 and J usage is TRBJ1-5; D is ambiguous. The CDR3 contains 16 residues. Germline CDR1 reads MGHRA; CDR2 reads YSYEKL. The V and J ends lost 0 bases and 3 bases respectively, with 12 bases between them. The CDR3 sequence: CASSQDWAGSNQPQHF. In DNA, the CDR3 is TGCGCCAGCAGCCAAGATTGGGCAGGCTCCAATCAGCCCCAGCATTTT.

The rearrangement links TRBV6-5 to TRBJ1-1; 7 nucleotides match TRBD1. The CDR3 is 14 residues long. V dropped 8 bases and J dropped 5; count of bases not matched to a gene: 11. The germline V gene encodes CDR1 MNHEY and CDR2 SVGAGI. The CDR3 here is CASFQGGVGTEAFF. The CDR3 region has the DNA TGTGCCAGCTTCCAGGGGGGAGTAGGGACTGAAGCTTTCTTT.

The genes are TRBV7-9 and TRBJ1-6; no clear D. This CDR3 contains 15 residues. V was trimmed by 0 bases and J by 7 bases, leaving 10 bases between them. Germline V CDR1 and CDR2: SEHNR, FQNEAQ (reference sequence). The CDR3: CASSLASQYNSPLHF. The CDR3 coding sequence is TGTGCCAGCAGCTTAGCATCGCAGTACAATTCACCCCTCCACTTT.

This clone was recorded a few times. V is TRBV6-6 and J is TRBJ1-5; tentatively, D is TRBD1 (5 bases). The V end was cut by 6 bases, the J end by 3 bases, with 18 bases between. The CDR3 runs to 16 residues. Germline V CDR1 and CDR2: MNHNY, SVGAGI (reference sequence). CDR3 in DNA: TGTGCCAGCAGCGCGGAACCCCAGGGTTACAATCAGCCCCAGCATTTT. This translates into CASSAEPQGYNQPQHF.

Only one count was recorded for this clone. This sequence joins TRBV7-2 and TRBJ1-5; D is possibly TRBD1 (5 bases). Germline values: CDR1 SGHTA, CDR2 FQGNSA. V lost 5 bases and J lost 5, with 16 bases in between. The CDR3 covers 15 residues. The CDR3 sequence is CASSPQVGRHQPQHF. Here the CDR3 DNA reads TGTGCCAGCAGCCCACAGGTAGGCCGGCATCAGCCCCAGCATTTT.

This chain joins TRBV2 and TRBJ2-7; a weak D match, TRBD1 (5 bases). The CDR3 is made up of 14 amino acids. Germline assignment: CDR1 SNHLY and CDR2 FYNNEI. V was shortened by 9 bases and J by 2 bases, with 17 bases between the two germline ends. The CDR3 is CASRGARATYEQYF. The DNA of the CDR3 is TGTGCCAGTCGTGGGGCGCGTGCCACCTACGAGCAGTACTTC.

The rearrangement joins TRBV6-5 to TRBJ2-3; TRBD2 agrees at 8 bases. Germline V gene data show CDR1 as MNHEY and CDR2 as SVGAGI. CDR3 length: 14 amino acids. V was pared by 10 bases and J by 0 bases, with 6 bases of the junction left unmatched. The CDR3 region has the DNA TGTGCCACCCAAAGCGGGGGAAGCACAGATACGCAGTATTTT. Residues: CATQSGGSTDTQYF.